This T cell receptor (beta chain) stems from a study of fetal regulatory T cell absence and autoimmunity. Assay used: immunoSEQ multiplex PCR; TCRdb lists only in-frame clones, some missing. The table lists roughly 95,000 clones, about two thirds of them singletons. The CDR3 covers 14 residues. Germline CDR1 and CDR2: SGDLS and YYNGEE. V was pared by 2 bases and J by 2 bases, with 9 bases between. The clonotype was recovered from a male donor with IPEX syndrome. This sequence joins TRBV9 and TRBJ2-3, with unresolved D. Input material: pancreas tissue. DNA of the CDR3: TGTGCCAGCAGCGTTTCTAACCCCACAGATACGCAGTATTTT. Translated: CASSVSNPTDTQYF. The full variable domain, with the rest looked up from reference TRBV9 and TRBJ2-3, is DSGVTQTPKHLITATGQRVTLRCSPRSGDLSVYWYQQSLDQGLQFLIQYYNGEERAKGNILERFSAQQFPDLHSELNLSSLELGDSALYFCASSVSNPTDTQYFGPGTRLTVL.